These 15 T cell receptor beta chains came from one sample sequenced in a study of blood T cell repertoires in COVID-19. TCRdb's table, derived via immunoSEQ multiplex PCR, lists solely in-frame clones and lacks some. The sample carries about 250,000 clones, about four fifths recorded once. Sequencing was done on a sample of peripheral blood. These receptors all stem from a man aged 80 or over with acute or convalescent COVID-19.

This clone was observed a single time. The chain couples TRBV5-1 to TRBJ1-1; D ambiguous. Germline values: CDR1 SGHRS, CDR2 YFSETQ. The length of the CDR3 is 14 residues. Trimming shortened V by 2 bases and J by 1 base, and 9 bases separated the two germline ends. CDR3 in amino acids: CASSFGSGNTEAFF. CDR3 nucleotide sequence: TGCGCCAGCAGCTTCGGTTCAGGGAACACTGAAGCTTTCTTT.

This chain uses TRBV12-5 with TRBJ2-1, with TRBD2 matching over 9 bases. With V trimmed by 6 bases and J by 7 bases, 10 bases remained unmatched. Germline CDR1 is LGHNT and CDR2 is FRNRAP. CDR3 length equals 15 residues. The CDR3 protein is CASGPGLAVSNEQFF. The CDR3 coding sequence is TGTGCTAGTGGGCCGGGACTAGCAGTTTCTAATGAGCAGTTCTTC. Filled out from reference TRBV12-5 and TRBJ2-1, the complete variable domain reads DARVTQTPRHKVTEMGQEVTMRCQPILGHNTVFWYRQTMMQGLELLAYFRNRAPLDDSGMPKDRFSAEMPDATLATLKIQPSEPRDSAVYFCASGPGLAVSNEQFFGPGTRLTVL.

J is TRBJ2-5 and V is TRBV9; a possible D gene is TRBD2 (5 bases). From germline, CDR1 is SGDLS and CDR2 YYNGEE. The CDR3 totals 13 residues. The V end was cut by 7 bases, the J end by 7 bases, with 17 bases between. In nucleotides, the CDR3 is TGTGCCAGCGCGAATTGGACCCGGGGGACCCAGTACTTC. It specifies CASANWTRGTQYF.

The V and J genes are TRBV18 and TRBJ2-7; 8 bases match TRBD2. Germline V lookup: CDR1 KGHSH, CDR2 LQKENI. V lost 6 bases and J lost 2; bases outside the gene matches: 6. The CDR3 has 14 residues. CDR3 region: CASSRPGGTYEQYF. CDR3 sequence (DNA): TGTGCCAGCTCCCGCCCGGGGGGGACCTACGAGCAGTACTTC.

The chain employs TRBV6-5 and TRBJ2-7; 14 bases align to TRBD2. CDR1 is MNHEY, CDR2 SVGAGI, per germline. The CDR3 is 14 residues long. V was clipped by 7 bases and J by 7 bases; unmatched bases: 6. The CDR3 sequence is CASNQGTSGSEQYF. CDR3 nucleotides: TGTGCCAGCAACCAAGGGACTAGCGGGAGTGAGCAGTACTTC.

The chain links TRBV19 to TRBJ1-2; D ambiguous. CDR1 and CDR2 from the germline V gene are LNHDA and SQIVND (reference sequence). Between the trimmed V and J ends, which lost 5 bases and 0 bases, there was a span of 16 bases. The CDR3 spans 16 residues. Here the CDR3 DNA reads TGTGCCAGTAGTCGAGGGTGGGCTGTAGCTAACTATGGCTACACCTTC. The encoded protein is CASSRGWAVANYGYTF.

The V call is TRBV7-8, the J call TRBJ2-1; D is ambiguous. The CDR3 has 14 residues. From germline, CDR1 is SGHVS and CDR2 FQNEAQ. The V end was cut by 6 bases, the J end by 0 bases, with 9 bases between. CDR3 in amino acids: CASRSPDSYNEQFF. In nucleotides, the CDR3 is TGTGCCAGCAGATCCCCAGACTCCTACAATGAGCAGTTCTTC.

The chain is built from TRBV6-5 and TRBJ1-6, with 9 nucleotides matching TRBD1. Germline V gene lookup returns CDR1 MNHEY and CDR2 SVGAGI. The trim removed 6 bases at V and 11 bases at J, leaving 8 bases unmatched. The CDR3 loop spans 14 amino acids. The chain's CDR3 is CASRSGTGSPPLHF. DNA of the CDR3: TGTGCCAGCAGGTCTGGGACAGGGTCCCCACCCCTCCACTTT.

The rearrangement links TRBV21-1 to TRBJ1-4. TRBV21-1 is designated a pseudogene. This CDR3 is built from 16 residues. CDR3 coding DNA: TGTGCCAGCAGCAAAGCACGGAGCTCGTATTCAGAAAAACTGTTTTTT. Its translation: CASSKARSSYSEKLFF.

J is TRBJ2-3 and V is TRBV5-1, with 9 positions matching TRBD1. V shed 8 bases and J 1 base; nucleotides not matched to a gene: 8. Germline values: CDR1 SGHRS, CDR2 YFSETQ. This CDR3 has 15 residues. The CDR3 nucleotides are TGCGCCAGTCAGCGGTGGGACAGGGGCACAGATACGCAGTATTTT. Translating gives CASQRWDRGTDTQYF. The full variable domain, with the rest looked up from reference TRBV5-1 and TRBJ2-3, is KAGVTQTPRYLIKTRGQQVTLSCSPISGHRSVSWYQQTPGQGLQFLFEYFSETQRNKGNFPGRFSGRQFSNSRSEMNVSTLELGDSALYLCASQRWDRGTDTQYFGPGTRLTVL.

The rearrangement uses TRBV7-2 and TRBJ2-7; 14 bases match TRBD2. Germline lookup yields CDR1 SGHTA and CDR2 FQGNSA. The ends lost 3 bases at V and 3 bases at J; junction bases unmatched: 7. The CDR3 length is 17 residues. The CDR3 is CASSFRLAGGGLYEQYF. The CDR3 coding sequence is TGTGCCAGCAGCTTCCGACTAGCGGGAGGGGGCCTCTACGAGCAGTACTTC. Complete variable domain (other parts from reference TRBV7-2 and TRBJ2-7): GAGVSQSPSNKVTEKGKDVELRCDPISGHTALYWYRQSLGQGLEFLIYFQGNSAPDKSGLPSDRFSAERTGGSVSTLTIQRTQQEDSAVYLCASSFRLAGGGLYEQYFGPGTRLTVT.

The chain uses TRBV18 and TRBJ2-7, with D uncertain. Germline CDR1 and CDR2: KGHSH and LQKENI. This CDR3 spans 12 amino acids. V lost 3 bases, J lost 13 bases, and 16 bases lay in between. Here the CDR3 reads CASSPGDLRFYF. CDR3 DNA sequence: TGTGCCAGCTCACCTGGAGACCTACGTTTCTACTTC.

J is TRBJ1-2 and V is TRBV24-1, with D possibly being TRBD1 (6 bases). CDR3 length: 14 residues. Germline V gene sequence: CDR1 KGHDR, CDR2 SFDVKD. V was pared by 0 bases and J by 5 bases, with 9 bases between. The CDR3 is CATSDLLRGYGYTF. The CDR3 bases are TGTGCCACCAGTGATTTGCTCAGGGGATATGGCTACACCTTC.

This chain's CDR3 is CASSSPGQGNEQYF. CDR3 nucleotide sequence: TGTGCCAGCAGTTCACCGGGACAGGGAAACGAGCAGTACTTC. The V gene is TRBV28, the J gene TRBJ2-7, with 9 bases identical to TRBD1. J was trimmed by 5 bases and V by 4 bases; bases with no gene match: 6. CDR1 and CDR2 (germline): MDHEN, SYDVKM. This CDR3 region has 14 residues.

The CDR3 DNA reads as TGCGCCAGCAGCTTAGGCCCAGGCGACTATGGCTACACCTTC. Its protein is CASSLGPGDYGYTF. The V call is TRBV5-1, the J call TRBJ1-2, with unresolved D. The V gene's germline CDR1 is SGHRS and CDR2 YFSETQ. Trimming cost V 2 bases and J 3 bases, with 11 bases left between them. This CDR3 region has 14 residues. The full variable domain, in which reference TRBV5-1 and TRBJ1-2 provide the parts outside the CDR3, is KAGVTQTPRYLIKTRGQQVTLSCSPISGHRSVSWYQQTPGQGLQFLFEYFSETQRNKGNFPGRFSGRQFSNSRSEMNVSTLELGDSALYLCASSLGPGDYGYTFGSGTRLTVV.